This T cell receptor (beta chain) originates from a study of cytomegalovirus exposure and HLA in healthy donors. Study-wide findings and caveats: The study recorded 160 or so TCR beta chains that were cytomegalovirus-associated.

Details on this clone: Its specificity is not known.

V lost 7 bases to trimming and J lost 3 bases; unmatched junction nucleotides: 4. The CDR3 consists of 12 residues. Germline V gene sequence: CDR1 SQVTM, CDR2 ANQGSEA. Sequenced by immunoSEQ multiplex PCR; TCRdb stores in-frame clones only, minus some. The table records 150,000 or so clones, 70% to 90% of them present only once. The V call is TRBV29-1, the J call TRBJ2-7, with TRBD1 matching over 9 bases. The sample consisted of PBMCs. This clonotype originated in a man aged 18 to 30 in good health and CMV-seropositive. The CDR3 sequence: CSAGQGSYEQYF. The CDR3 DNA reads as TGCAGCGCGGGACAGGGAAGCTACGAGCAGTACTTC.